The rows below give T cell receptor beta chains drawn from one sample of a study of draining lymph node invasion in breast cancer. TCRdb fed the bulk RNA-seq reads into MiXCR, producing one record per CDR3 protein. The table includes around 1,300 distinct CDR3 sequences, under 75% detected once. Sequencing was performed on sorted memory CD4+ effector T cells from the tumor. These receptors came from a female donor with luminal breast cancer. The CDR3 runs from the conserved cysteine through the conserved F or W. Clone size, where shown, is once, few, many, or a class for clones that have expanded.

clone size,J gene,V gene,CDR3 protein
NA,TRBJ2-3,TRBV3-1,CASSLRTFGTDTQYF
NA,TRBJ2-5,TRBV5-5,CASSARWKEETQYF
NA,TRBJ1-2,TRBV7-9,CASSLEQGGYTF
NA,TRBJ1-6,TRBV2,CASSDYGVYNSPLHF
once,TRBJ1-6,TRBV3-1,CASSQDLRGLSPLHF
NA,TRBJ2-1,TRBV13,CASSRGGNEQFF
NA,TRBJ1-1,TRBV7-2,CASSLGGTANTEAFF
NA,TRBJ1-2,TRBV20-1,CSAREYFNYGYTF
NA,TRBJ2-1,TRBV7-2,CASSLDGGVYNEQFF
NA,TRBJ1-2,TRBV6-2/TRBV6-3,CASRGPLGAAVGGYTF
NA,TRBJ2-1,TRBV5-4,CASRPGQGGVNEQFF
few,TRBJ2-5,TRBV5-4,CASSFRTNKETQYF
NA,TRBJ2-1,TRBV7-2,CASSLAGAGDNEQFF
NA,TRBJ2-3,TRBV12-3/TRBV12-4,CASRPGVTDTQYF
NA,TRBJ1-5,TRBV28,CASSPPMGSVSAPQHF
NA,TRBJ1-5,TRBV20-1,CSARGGGTALNQPQHF
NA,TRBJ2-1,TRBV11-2,CASSITDYEQFF
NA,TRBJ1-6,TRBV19,CASSSSGGGRSPLHF
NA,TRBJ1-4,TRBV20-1,CSARGSRDLFF
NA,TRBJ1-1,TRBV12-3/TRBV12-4,CASRGGTGLGTEAFF
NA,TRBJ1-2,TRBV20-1,CSARDWGRDNYGYTF
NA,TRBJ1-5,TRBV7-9,CASGRDRSGDQPQHF
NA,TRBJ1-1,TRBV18,CASSPRTGTGASTEAFF
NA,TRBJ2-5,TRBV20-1,CSTRDQGQGGGQETQYF
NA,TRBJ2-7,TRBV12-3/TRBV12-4,CASSPGRPTPYEQYF
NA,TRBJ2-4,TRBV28,CASSPPERAGENIQYF
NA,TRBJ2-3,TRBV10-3,CAISDLDRGITDTQYF
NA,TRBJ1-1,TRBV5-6,CASRRPGQGAEAFF
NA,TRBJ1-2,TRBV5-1,CASSEGTGYGYTF
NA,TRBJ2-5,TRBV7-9,CASRPRPGLRPETQYF
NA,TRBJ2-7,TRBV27,CASSPSIGPYEQYF
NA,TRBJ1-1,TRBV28,CASSSPSTGGLIAEAFF
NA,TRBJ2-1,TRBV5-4,CASSTNWGNEQFF
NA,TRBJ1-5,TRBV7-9,CASSSGGRSFDQAQHF
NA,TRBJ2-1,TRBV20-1,CSASLGWDNEQFF
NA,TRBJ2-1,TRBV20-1,CSAGTSGGGYEQFF
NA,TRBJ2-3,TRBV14,CASSLGDLVRTDTQYF
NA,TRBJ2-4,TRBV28,CATHMRNIQYF
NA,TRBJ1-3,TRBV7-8,CASSYVESYSGNTIYF
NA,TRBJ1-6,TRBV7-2,CASSAGQRNSPLHF
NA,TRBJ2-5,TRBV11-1,CASSLGTAQETQYF
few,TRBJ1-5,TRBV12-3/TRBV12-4,CASSPGQINQPQHF
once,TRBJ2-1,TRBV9,CASSVTLSSYNEQFF
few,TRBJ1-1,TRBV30,CAWSVQSEAFF
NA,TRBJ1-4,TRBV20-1,CSARDLDRGKGPKLFF